These 30 T cell receptor beta chains were sequenced from one sample in a study of blood T cell repertoires in COVID-19. Measured with immunoSEQ multiplex PCR; TCRdb has only the in-frame clones, and not every one. The sample lists some 170,000 clones, about 87% occurring once. Material: peripheral blood. These TCRs come from a woman aged 55-69 years who had recovered from COVID-19.

The J gene is TRBJ1-5, the V gene TRBV6-1, with 7 bases fitting TRBD1. The CDR3 is made up of 18 amino acids. J was trimmed by 0 bases and V by 2 bases; bases with no gene match: 10. Germline CDR1 is MNHNS and CDR2 is SASEGT. CDR3 amino acids: CASSELVGGQSSNQPQHF. CDR3 DNA: TGTGCCAGCAGTGAATTGGTGGGGGGACAGAGTAGCAATCAGCCCCAGCATTTT.

The genes are TRBV2 and TRBJ2-1; D is perhaps TRBD2 (6 bases). V was trimmed by 8 bases and J by 9 bases, leaving 17 bases between them. The germline gives CDR1 SNHLY, CDR2 FYNNEI. The CDR3 is made up of 13 amino acids. The CDR3 coding sequence is TGTGCCAGCGGCTACGTTCTGCGGGGTGAGCAGTTCTTC. Translated, it gives CASGYVLRGEQFF.

In this sample, this clone turned up a few times. The chain carries TRBV3-1 (or the pseudogene TRBV3-2) and TRBJ1-5; tentative D call: TRBD1 (5 bases). CDR3 size: 13 residues. Germline assignment: CDR1 LGHDT and CDR2 YNNKEL (reference sequence). V lost 2 bases and J 5 bases, leaving 7 bases between the germline ends. For the CDR3, the DNA is TGTGCCAGCAGCCAATGGGGGGATCAGCCCCAGCATTTT. The encoded protein is CASSQWGDQPQHF.

The chain couples TRBV29-1 to TRBJ2-5, with 11 bases matching TRBD2. V shed 2 bases and J 2 bases; nucleotides not matched to a gene: 1. Germline CDR1 and CDR2: SQVTM and ANQGSEA. This CDR3 has 14 residues. CDR3 loop: CSVELAGGQETQYF. The CDR3 region has the DNA TGCAGCGTTGAACTAGCGGGGGGTCAAGAGACCCAGTACTTC. The whole variable domain, filled in from reference TRBV29-1 and TRBJ2-5, reads SAVISQKPSRDICQRGTSLTIQCQVDSQVTMMFWYRQQPGQSLTLIATANQGSEATYESGFVIDKFPISRPNLTFSTLTVSNMSPEDSSIYLCSVELAGGQETQYFGPGTRLLVL.

This chain links TRBV7-9 with TRBJ1-5, with 8 nucleotides matching TRBD1. This CDR3 has 15 amino acids. V was clipped by 5 bases and J by 6 bases; unmatched bases: 9. CDR1 is SEHNR, CDR2 FQNEAQ, per germline (reference sequence). CDR3 amino acids: CASSLGQGASQPQHF. CDR3 bases: TGTGCCAGCAGCCTAGGGCAGGGGGCAAGTCAGCCCCAGCATTTT.

This clone was observed once. This rearrangement joins TRBV10-3 to TRBJ1-1, with D perhaps matching TRBD1 (6 bases). Trimming left V 2 bases short and J 6 bases short, with 13 bases between. CDR3 length: 14 residues. Germline CDR1 reads ENHRY; CDR2 reads SYGVKD. In nucleotides, the CDR3 is TGTGCCATCAGTGAGAGCCAGGGGTTCGCTGAAGCTTTCTTT. Translated, it gives CAISESQGFAEAFF.

This clone has a handful of counts. J is TRBJ1-1 and V is TRBV28, with D tentatively TRBD1 (5 bases). The CDR3 length is 15 residues. Germline CDR1 MDHEN, CDR2 SYDVKM. V gave up 7 bases and J gave up 2 bases, with 17 bases separating them. The CDR3 reads CASIVGGRINTEAFF. The CDR3 DNA reads TGTGCCAGCATCGTTGGGGGGAGAATAAACACTGAAGCTTTCTTT. The full variable domain, completed using reference TRBV28 and TRBJ1-1, is DVKVTQSSRYLVKRTGEKVFLECVQDMDHENMFWYRQDPGLGLRLIYFSYDVKMKEKGDIPEGYSVSREKKERFSLILESASTNQTSMYLCASIVGGRINTEAFFGQGTRLTVV.

The chain couples TRBV6-6 to TRBJ1-6, with 11 bases fitting TRBD1. With 5 bases clipped from V and 13 bases from J, the junction kept 10 bases outside the gene matches. The CDR3 is 15 amino acids. Germline V lookup: CDR1 MNHNY, CDR2 SVGAGI (reference sequence). This chain's CDR3 is CASSRTGGGTVPLHF. In nucleotides, the CDR3 is TGTGCCAGCAGTCGGACAGGGGGCGGGACGGTTCCCCTCCACTTT.

The chain uses TRBV5-4 and TRBJ2-5; 9 bases match TRBD2. The germline V gene encodes CDR1 SGHNT and CDR2 YYREEE (reference sequence). The CDR3 totals 16 residues. J gave up 5 bases and V 1 base, and 9 bases lay outside the gene matches. The CDR3 reads CASSLSNPLAGETQYF. The CDR3 nucleotides read TGTGCCAGCAGCTTGTCTAATCCACTAGCGGGTGAGACCCAGTACTTC.

The chain links TRBV6-5 to TRBJ1-2; no clear D gene. The CDR3 totals 15 residues. The germline gives CDR1 MNHEY, CDR2 SVGAGI. Trimming removed 4 bases at V and 5 bases at J, with 17 bases between. CDR3 nucleotide sequence: TGTGCCAGCAGTTTGTACGTGGGTCCGGGTTATGGCTACACCTTC. It codes for CASSLYVGPGYGYTF.

V gene TRBV28 combines with J gene TRBJ1-2; 7 bases fit TRBD1. Germline-derived CDR1 and CDR2 are MDHEN and SYDVKM. J gave up 2 bases and V 5 bases, and 11 bases lay outside the gene matches. The CDR3 totals 16 residues. The CDR3 bases are TGTGCCAGCAGTGTAACCCCCGGCAGGGGGAACTATGGCTACACCTTC. The encoded protein is CASSVTPGRGNYGYTF.

The rearrangement uses TRBV28 and TRBJ1-4; D ambiguous. The ends were cut back, 2 bases at V and 0 bases at J, with 10 bases in the middle. Germline CDR1 is MDHEN and CDR2 is SYDVKM. The CDR3 totals 16 residues. The CDR3 here is CASSLIGRATNEKLFF. Here the CDR3 DNA reads TGTGCCAGCAGTTTAATAGGGAGAGCAACTAATGAAAAACTGTTTTTT.

The rearrangement joins TRBV24-1 to TRBJ1-4; D gene ambiguous. The CDR3 consists of 12 residues. Trimming left V 2 bases short and J 17 bases short, with 14 bases between. Germline assignment: CDR1 KGHDR and CDR2 SFDVKD. The CDR3 bases are TGTGCCACCAGTGATTATGAGGGAACCTTTTTTTTT. Its translation is CATSDYEGTFFF.

This clone has just a few counts. This rearrangement joins TRBV7-9 to TRBJ1-2, with D possibly matching TRBD1 (5 bases). The V end lost 5 bases, the J end lost 7 bases, and 8 bases lay between the germline ends. Germline CDR1 is SEHNR and CDR2 is FQNEAQ (reference sequence). The CDR3 totals 11 residues. The CDR3: CASSQGGGYTF. CDR3 DNA sequence: TGTGCCAGCAGCCAGGGCGGTGGCTACACCTTC.

In DNA form, the CDR3 reads TGTGCCAGCAGCTCCAGTTTCAGGGAGCTGTTTTTT. Residues: CASSSSFRELFF. The chain joins TRBV7-2 to TRBJ2-2, with D unclear. Trimming took 4 bases from V and 9 from J, leaving 9 bases between them. CDR3 length: 12 residues. CDR1 SGHTA and CDR2 FQGNSA come from the germline V gene.

CDR3 residues: CASSPGTGIPGGTEAFF. The CDR3 DNA reads TGTGCCAGCTCACCAGGGACAGGGATCCCCGGCGGCACTGAAGCTTTCTTT. This rearrangement joins TRBV18 to TRBJ1-1, with 9 bases identical to TRBD1. V was clipped by 2 bases and J by 4 bases; unmatched bases: 11. Germline CDR1 reads KGHSH; CDR2 reads LQKENI. This CDR3 has 17 residues.

This clone appeared many times. CDR3 in amino acids: CASSLGAGNYGYTF. CDR3 DNA: TGTGCCAGCAGCTTAGGGGCGGGAAACTATGGCTACACCTTC. The rearrangement joins TRBV7-9 to TRBJ1-2; D gene uncertain. Germline values: CDR1 SEHNR, CDR2 FQNEAQ (reference sequence). Deletions cut 1 base from V and 2 bases from J, with 8 bases between. The CDR3 length is 14 residues.

This clone was detected only a few times. The chain employs TRBV4-1 and TRBJ2-7; 10 nucleotides line up with TRBD2. In germline, CDR1 is MGHRA, CDR2 YSYEKL. This CDR3 is 16 amino acids long. J was trimmed by 2 bases and V by 3 bases; bases with no gene match: 7. The CDR3 DNA reads as TGCGCCAGCAGCCAGGCGCCGGGACTAGCGACCTACGAGCAGTACTTC. Protein: CASSQAPGLATYEQYF.

The chain employs TRBV30 and TRBJ1-2; TRBD1 matches at 7 bases. The CDR3 contains 13 residues. The germline V gene has CDR1 GTSNPN and CDR2 SVGIG (reference sequence). The junction had 2 bases not matched to a gene; V was cut back by 0 bases and J by 4 bases. The DNA for the CDR3 is TGTGCCTGGAGTGTAGGGACAGTCTATGGCTACACCTTC. This sequence encodes CAWSVGTVYGYTF.

This sequence joins TRBV6-1 and TRBJ2-7; D gene ambiguous. Germline assignment: CDR1 MNHNS and CDR2 SASEGT. CDR3 length: 15 amino acids. V dropped 4 bases and J dropped 2 bases, with 15 bases sitting between them. The CDR3 nucleotides read TGTGCCAGCAGTGGAGCGACGGCGGCGACCTACGAGCAGTACTTC. Its translation: CASSGATAATYEQYF.

In the case of this clone: Because the CDR3 is missing its conserved closing phenylalanine or tryptophan, this is likely a read error. The limits of the CDR3 on the DNA are not certain, so only TCRdb's listed CDR3 is given. This chain connects TRBV5-1 to TRBJ1-1. CDR1 is SGHRS, CDR2 YFSETQ, per germline. The CDR3 is 10 residues long, ends included. CDR3 protein: CASSWEGSAR.

In its sample, this clone was seen once. This rearrangement joins TRBV9 to TRBJ2-1, with 10 positions matching TRBD2. There are 17 residues in the CDR3. CDR1 is SGDLS, CDR2 YYNGEE, per germline. The junction had 4 bases not matched to a gene; V was cut back by 0 bases and J by 1 base. CDR3 protein: CASSVGLAGASYNEQFF. CDR3 DNA: TGTGCCAGCAGCGTAGGTCTAGCGGGGGCTTCCTACAATGAGCAGTTCTTC.

V and J are TRBV19 and TRBJ1-6; 12 bases map to TRBD1. CDR3 length: 14 amino acids. J lost 9 bases, V lost 6 bases, and 3 bases had no gene match. Per germline, CDR1 LNHDA and CDR2 SQIVND (reference sequence). The CDR3 coding sequence is TGTGCCAGTAGCCGGGACAGGGGGCTTTCACCCCTCCACTTT. As protein: CASSRDRGLSPLHF.

This chain connects TRBV7-8 to TRBJ1-5, with 9 bases matching TRBD1. Trimming removed 5 bases from V and 5 bases from J; junction bases left unmatched: 7. The length of the CDR3 is 15 residues. Germline V gene sequence: CDR1 SGHVS, CDR2 FQNEAQ. In nucleotides, the CDR3 is TGTGCCAGCAGCACCGGGACAGGGTTTGATCAGCCCCAGCATTTT. Its translation is CASSTGTGFDQPQHF.

Only one count was recorded for this clone. The chain couples TRBV19 to TRBJ2-3; 14 bases match TRBD2. Germline CDR1 and CDR2: LNHDA and SQIVND (reference sequence). J gave up 0 bases and V 2 bases, and 10 bases lay outside the gene matches. The CDR3 is made up of 20 amino acids. The CDR3 bases are TGTGCCAGTAGTATACCCTATGGACTAGCGGGGGGCCGAAGCACAGATACGCAGTATTTT. It encodes CASSIPYGLAGGRSTDTQYF.

V usage is TRBV5-1 and J usage is TRBJ2-2, with D perhaps matching TRBD1 (5 bases). Per the germline V gene, CDR1 is SGHRS and CDR2 is YFSETQ. This CDR3 is 15 amino acids long. V lost 1 base to trimming and J lost 4 bases, with 11 bases between them. CDR3 sequence (DNA): TGCGCCAGCAGCTTGCAGGGTGGCGGCACCGGGGAGCTGTTTTTT. Translated, it gives CASSLQGGGTGELFF.

The chain couples TRBV6-5 to TRBJ1-1, with 8 bases fitting TRBD1. CDR1 and CDR2 (germline): MNHEY, SVGAGI. The V segment lost 4 bases and the J segment 6 bases; nucleotides outside the gene matches: 13. The length of the CDR3 is 16 residues. The DNA of the CDR3 is TGTGCCAGCAGTTCTGTCAGGGGGCGAGGTCCCTCTGAAGCTTTCTTT. It codes for CASSSVRGRGPSEAFF.

The V and J genes are TRBV4-1 and TRBJ2-5; perhaps TRBD2 as D (5 bases). This CDR3 contains 15 residues. Trimming took off 2 bases at V and 0 bases at J, with 10 bases between the two ends. Germline V gene sequence: CDR1 MGHRA, CDR2 YSYEKL. The DNA of the CDR3 is TGCGCCAGCAGCCAACTCGGACTCCACCAAGAGACCCAGTACTTC. Its protein is CASSQLGLHQETQYF.

The rearrangement joins TRBV30 to TRBJ1-1; D is unresolved. CDR3 length: 11 residues. V dropped 1 base and J dropped 8 bases, with 8 bases sitting between them. Germline CDR1 GTSNPN, CDR2 SVGIG (reference sequence). CDR3 bases: TGTGCCTGGAGTGCTTACCGGGAAGCTTTCTTT. This encodes CAWSAYREAFF. Variable domain in full (rest from reference TRBV30 and TRBJ1-1): SQTIHQWPATLVQPVGSPLSLECTVEGTSNPNLYWYRQAAGRGLQLLFYSVGIGQISSEVPQNLSASRPQDRQFILSSKKLLLSDSGFYLCAWSAYREAFFGQGTRLTVV.

The gene calls are TRBV28 and TRBJ1-4; TRBD1 might be the D (5 bases). The CDR3 sequence is 16 residues long. Germline CDR1 MDHEN, CDR2 SYDVKM. V was pared by 3 bases and J by 0 bases, with 11 bases between. CDR3 loop: CASSLEGRATNEKLFF. The CDR3 nucleotides are TGTGCCAGCAGTTTGGAGGGACGTGCAACTAATGAAAAACTGTTTTTT.